One sample yielded the 7 T cell receptor beta chains listed below, sequenced in a study of T cell responses to AZD1222 COVID-19 vaccine. Measured with immunoSEQ multiplex PCR; TCRdb has only the in-frame clones, and not every one. Counted here are 130,000 or so clones, around 92% occurring once; the ten biggest clones make up 1.9%. Sequenced material: peripheral blood, taken on day 0 of AZD1222 vaccination. The receptor set was obtained from an adult in good health.

The J gene is TRBJ2-2, the V gene TRBV6-1, with D possibly being TRBD1 or TRBD2 (5 bases each). The germline V gene encodes CDR1 MNHNS and CDR2 SASEGT. CDR3 length: 16 amino acids. V was cut by 1 base and J by 3 bases, with 12 bases left in between. This chain's CDR3 is CASSEGGGWDTGELFF. The DNA of the CDR3 is TGTGCCAGCAGTGAAGGTGGGGGTTGGGACACCGGGGAGCTGTTTTTT.

The table lists this clone with a few counts. The gene calls are TRBV10-3 and TRBJ1-1; the D is unclear. Trimming stripped 6 bases from V and 0 bases from J, with 14 bases between. The germline gives CDR1 ENHRY, CDR2 SYGVKD. The CDR3 consists of 15 residues. The CDR3 sequence is CAISDPGRMNTEAFF. CDR3 coding DNA: TGTGCCATCAGCGACCCCGGACGAATGAACACTGAAGCTTTCTTT.

The CDR3 sequence is CASSPPLRYEQYF. The CDR3 coding sequence is TGTGCCAGCAGCCCCCCCCTCCGCTACGAGCAGTACTTC. The chain recombines TRBV7-6 with TRBJ2-7, with D unclear. The length of the CDR3 is 13 residues. Germline CDR1 SGHVS, CDR2 FNYEAQ. V lost 5 bases and J 3 bases, leaving 11 bases between the germline ends.

Here the CDR3 reads CASSTTRGPNSGANVLTF. CDR3 nucleotide sequence: TGTGCCAGCAGTACGACCAGAGGGCCAAACTCTGGGGCCAACGTCCTGACTTTC. The rearrangement links TRBV28 to TRBJ2-6, with D tentatively TRBD2 (5 bases). The ends were cut back, 5 bases at V and 0 bases at J, with 17 bases in the middle. This CDR3 region has 18 residues. The germline gives CDR1 MDHEN, CDR2 SYDVKM.

The chain links TRBV7-2 to TRBJ1-1; D perhaps matches TRBD1 (5 bases). V dropped 4 bases and J dropped 1 base, with 13 bases sitting between them. This CDR3 spans 15 amino acids. The germline CDR1 and CDR2 sequences are SGHTA and FQGNSA. The CDR3 reads CASSSRRGANTEAFF. The CDR3, as DNA: TGTGCCAGCAGCTCGCGTCGGGGCGCGAACACTGAAGCTTTCTTT.

V and J are TRBV14 and TRBJ1-1; weak D call: TRBD1 (5 bases). The length of the CDR3 is 14 residues. Per the germline V gene, CDR1 is SGHDN and CDR2 is FVKESK. Deletions cut 5 bases from V and 2 bases from J, with 12 bases between. CDR3 in amino acids: CASSVSRVNTEAFF. For the CDR3, the DNA is TGTGCCAGCAGCGTGTCCAGGGTTAACACTGAAGCTTTCTTT. The variable domain in full, with the rest retrieved from reference TRBV14 and TRBJ1-1, is EAGVTQFPSHSVIEKGQTVTLRCDPISGHDNLYWYRRVMGKEIKFLLHFVKESKQDESGMPNNRFLAERTGGTYSTLKVQPAELEDSGVYFCASSVSRVNTEAFFGQGTRLTVV.

V and J are TRBV14 and TRBJ2-3; 10 nucleotides match TRBD2. The J segment lost 2 bases and the V segment lost 4 bases, leaving 3 bases of the junction unmatched. The CDR3 is 15 amino acids. Germline assignment: CDR1 SGHDN and CDR2 FVKESK. This chain's CDR3 is CASSPLAGYTDTQYF. CDR3 nucleotide sequence: TGTGCCAGCAGCCCACTAGCGGGGTACACAGATACGCAGTATTTT.